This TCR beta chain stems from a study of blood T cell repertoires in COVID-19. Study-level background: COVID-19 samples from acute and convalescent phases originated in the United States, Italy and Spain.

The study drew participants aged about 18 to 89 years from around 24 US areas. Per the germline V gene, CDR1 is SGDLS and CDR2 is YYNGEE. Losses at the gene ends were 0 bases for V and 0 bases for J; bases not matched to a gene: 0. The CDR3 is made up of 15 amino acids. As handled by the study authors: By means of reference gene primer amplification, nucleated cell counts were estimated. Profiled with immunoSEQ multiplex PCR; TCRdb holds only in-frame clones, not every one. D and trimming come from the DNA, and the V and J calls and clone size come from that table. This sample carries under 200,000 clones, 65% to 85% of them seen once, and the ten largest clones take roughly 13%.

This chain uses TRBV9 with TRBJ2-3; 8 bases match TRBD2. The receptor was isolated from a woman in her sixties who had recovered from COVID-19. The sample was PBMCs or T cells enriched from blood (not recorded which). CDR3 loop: CASSVAGGSTDTQYF. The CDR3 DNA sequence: TGTGCCAGCAGCGTAGCGGGGGGGAGCACAGATACGCAGTATTTT.